This T cell receptor beta chain was sequenced in a study of CD8 T cells in ankylosing spondylitis. A few counts support this clonotype. Its specificity is not known. Study-wide points: One TCR beta motif, made up of eight highly homologous variants, appeared characteristic of ankylosing spondylitis blood. Disease-linked clones were found to be CD8+ and relatively rare in peripheral blood.

This CDR3 spans 16 amino acids. Germline V gene lookup returns CDR1 MRHNA and CDR2 SNTAGT. Trimming left V 2 bases short and J 2 bases short, with 16 bases between. TCR beta libraries were made by quantitative 5'-RACE with molecular barcodes. TCRdb re-analysed the 5' RACE reads in MiXCR, keeping a single row per CDR3 protein. The data show more than 600,000 distinct CDR3 sequences, around 20% seen once. The sequence came from a male donor with ankylosing spondylitis. Sequenced material: blood, either unsorted or a sorted T cell fraction (not recorded which). This chain connects TRBV6-4 to TRBJ2-7; D gene unclear. For the CDR3, the DNA is TGTGCCAGCAGTGACCCGAAAGAGCGAGAAGCCTACGAGCAGTACTTC. This encodes CASSDPKEREAYEQYF.